This record covers a single T cell receptor (beta chain). The sample originates from a study of T cell responses to AZD1222 COVID-19 vaccine. V lost 5 bases and J 5 bases, leaving 12 bases between the germline ends. The CDR3 has 13 residues. Germline V CDR1 and CDR2: LNHDA, SQIVND (reference sequence). Profiling relied on immunoSEQ multiplex PCR, and the TCRdb table lists in-frame clones only, not all of them. This table has approximately 24,000 clones, about 90% appearing once. The J gene is TRBJ1-2, the V gene TRBV19; D is uncertain. The clonotype was recovered from an adult who received the AZD1222 COVID-19 vaccine. Source: peripheral blood, taken 28 days after the second AZD1222 dose. The CDR3 is CASSEGVRYGYTF. Here the CDR3 DNA reads TGTGCCAGTAGTGAGGGTGTTCGATATGGCTACACCTTC.